This TCR beta chain was recorded in a study of T cells in Graves' hyperthyroidism and ophthalmopathy. Turning to the study itself: Peripheral blood was secured at the point of initial diagnosis, before any treatment.

Study-level points and caveats: Expanded thyroid clonotypes (above 0.001) were mostly also found in blood.

Note on this clonotype: Its antigen is not identified.

Regions amplified from RNA transcripts were the TCR beta CDR3 regions. An initial round of RT-PCR targeting the TCR CDR3 relied on the HTBI primer set. From the multiplex PCR reads, TCRdb called clonotypes with MiXCR, one entry per CDR3 protein. The sample carries 700,000 or so distinct CDR3 sequences, more than 14% recorded once. This receptor was taken from a woman aged 50 to 65 with Graves' ophthalmopathy. Sequencing input: blood.

In DNA form, the CDR3 reads TGTGCCAGCAGTTTGCAGGGTTCATCGATCACCGGGGAGCTGTTTTTT. It encodes CASSLQGSSITGELFF. The chain joins TRBV28 to TRBJ2-2, with D maybe TRBD1 (5 bases). The CDR3 extends over 16 amino acids. Germline V gene lookup returns CDR1 MDHEN and CDR2 SYDVKM. V lost 3 bases to trimming and J lost 4 bases, with 15 bases between them.